Given below is one T cell receptor (beta chain) in context. Its antigen is unidentified. PCR used 60 Vbeta primers and 13 Jbeta primers. Repertoires were generated with immunoSEQ multiplex PCR, while TCRdb's copy carries only in-frame clones and drops some. Of 120,000 or so clones in the sample, about 72% were seen once. The germline CDR1 and CDR2 sequences are KGHSH and LQKENI. After removal of 1 base from V and 4 bases from J, the junction contained 12 bases not matched to a gene. CDR3 size: 19 residues. The data were obtained in a study of cytomegalovirus exposure and HLA in healthy donors. Study results and limitations: Association of approximately 18,000 TCR beta sequences with HLA alleles was found at 0.05 false discovery rate in a later analysis. Clonal expansion, a later analysis showed, was greater in HLA-associated TCR beta chains than in equally common others. Cytomegalovirus association was listed for 150 to 200 TCR beta chains. In an earlier analysis, about 90% or about 30%: the productive usage of most TCR beta V segments.

The chain uses TRBV18 and TRBJ2-6; 8 bases fit TRBD1. This receptor was identified in a man aged 45 to 65 in good health and CMV-seropositive. Sample: PBMCs. The CDR3 sequence is CASSPLLAGGAAGANVLTF. Written as DNA, the CDR3 is TGTGCCAGCTCACCACTCTTAGCAGGGGGCGCGGCCGGGGCCAACGTCCTGACTTTC.